This passage covers 6 T cell receptor beta chains from one sample sequenced in a study of cytomegalovirus exposure and HLA in healthy donors. In the PCR, 60 Vbeta and 13 Jbeta primers were used. The assay was immunoSEQ multiplex PCR, and TCRdb's table has in-frame clones only and misses some. The sample carries around 27,000 clones, 50% to 75% recorded once. The material sequenced was PBMCs. The source of these receptors is a male donor in good health and CMV-seropositive.

The chain has TRBV18 and TRBJ1-3; perhaps TRBD1 as D (6 bases). The germline V gene encodes CDR1 KGHSH and CDR2 LQKENI. Trimming removed 3 bases from V and 5 bases from J, with 11 bases in between. CDR3 length equals 14 residues. CDR3 sequence: CASSPPDSRNTIYF. DNA for the CDR3: TGTGCCAGCTCACCGCCGGACAGCAGAAACACCATATATTTT.

This clone showed up just a few times. The chain carries TRBV5-8 and TRBJ1-4; no clear D. V dropped 5 bases and J dropped 0 bases, with 11 bases sitting between them. The CDR3 loop spans 15 amino acids. Germline-derived CDR1 and CDR2 are SGHTS and YDEGEE. CDR3 coding DNA: TGTGCCAGCAGTCAGGAACTCGCAACTAATGAAAAACTGTTTTTT. Translating gives CASSQELATNEKLFF.

This chain joins TRBV5-1 and TRBJ2-3; a possible D gene is TRBD2 (7 bases). CDR1 SGHRS and CDR2 YFSETQ come from the germline V gene. Trimming removed 4 bases at V and 3 bases at J, with 15 bases between. This CDR3 spans 15 amino acids. The CDR3 region is CASSRGGAETDTQYF. The CDR3 region has the DNA TGCGCCAGCAGCAGAGGGGGGGCCGAGACAGATACGCAGTATTTT.

The chain links TRBV19 to TRBJ1-5, with D possibly being TRBD1 (5 bases). The CDR3 runs 16 residues. V gave up 3 bases and J gave up 8 bases, with 20 bases separating them. Germline values: CDR1 LNHDA, CDR2 SQIVND (reference sequence). Here the CDR3 DNA reads TGTGCCAGTAGTATTCCAGGGTATGGAGCCGAGAAGCCCCAGCATTTT. Its protein product is CASSIPGYGAEKPQHF.

CDR3 sequence reads: CASRSGTGYNYGYTF. CDR3 DNA: TGTGCCAGCCGCTCCGGGACAGGCTATAACTATGGCTACACCTTC. The chain is built from TRBV19 and TRBJ1-2; 8 positions match TRBD1. This CDR3 comprises 15 residues. Germline V gives CDR1 LNHDA, CDR2 SQIVND (reference sequence). V lost 9 bases, J lost 1 base, and 10 bases stayed unmatched.

This clone was found a few times. The rearrangement uses TRBV6-5 and TRBJ1-1; the D gene is possibly TRBD1 (6 bases). This CDR3 is 14 amino acids long. Germline V gene lookup returns CDR1 MNHEY and CDR2 SVGAGI. V was clipped by 6 bases and J by 1 base, with 12 bases between them. CDR3 DNA sequence: TGTGCCAGCAGCCCACAGGGACCGAACACTGAAGCTTTCTTT. Encoded protein: CASSPQGPNTEAFF.